This is a list of T cell receptor beta chains from one sample in a study of molecular identifiers for immune sequencing clone quantification. Via MiXCR, TCRdb re-called the PCR reads, giving one row per CDR3 protein. This sample has some 2,300 distinct CDR3 sequences, with approximately 24% found just once. Sequenced: naive CD8+ T cells from blood, with Jurkat cell RNA spiked in. All receptors derive from a human donor in good health. Some libraries in this study had Jurkat cell RNA spiked in. Both conserved end residues are part of each CDR3. The D gene is left open where the match is weak. The listing skips clone size in some rows; elsewhere it reads once, few, many or a size class.

TRBV7-9	TRBJ1-1	NA	few	CASSLASTGAEAFF	TGTGCCAGCAGCTTAGCTTCCACCGGCGCTGAAGCTTTCTTT
TRBV9	TRBJ2-7	NA	medium-sized	CASSAGGGPSYEQYF	TGTGCCAGCAGCGCGGGTGGGGGACCGTCCTACGAGCAGTACTTC
TRBV19	TRBJ1-5	NA	medium-sized	CASSMGLGRSF	TGTGCCAGTAGTATGGGCCTTGGTCGGTCTTTT
TRBV10-2	TRBJ2-7	NA	NA	CASGSPDYEQYF	TGCGCCAGCGGTAGCCCAGACTACGAGCAGTACTTC
TRBV7-3	TRBJ2-1	NA	medium-sized	CASSLGDNEQFF	TGTGCCAGCAGCTTAGGGGACAATGAGCAGTTCTTC
TRBV23-1	TRBJ2-7	NA	once	CASSLLWVFVYEQYF	TGCGCCAGCAGTCTCCTATGGGTATTCGTCTACGAGCAGTACTTC
TRBV28	TRBJ2-6	NA	NA	CATITGTTFPGANVLTF	TGTGCCACCATTACAGGGACAACTTTCCCTGGGGCCAACGTCCTGACTTTC
TRBV4-2	TRBJ1-2	TRBD1	medium-sized	CASSLWPITGEDGYTF	TGTGCCAGCAGCCTGTGGCCGATAACAGGGGAGGATGGCTACACCTTC
TRBV6-6	TRBJ1-1	NA	NA	CASNPWVGNTEAFF	TGTGCCAGCAATCCCTGGGTCGGGAACACTGAAGCTTTCTTT
TRBV7-6	TRBJ2-1	TRBD2	medium-sized	CASSLEVGLAGPHSYNEQFF	TGTGCCAGCAGCTTAGAGGTCGGGCTAGCGGGCCCCCATTCCTACAATGAGCAGTTCTTC
TRBV19	TRBJ2-7	NA	medium-sized	CASSIALGQSAYEQYF	TGTGCCAGTAGTATAGCCCTTGGACAATCCGCCTACGAGCAGTACTTC
TRBV7-9	TRBJ2-1	TRBD2	medium-sized	CASKSGRAMNEQFF	TGTGCCAGCAAAAGCGGGAGGGCCATGAATGAGCAGTTCTTC
TRBV21-1	TRBJ2-7	NA	NA	CASSKSNRGLSYEQYF	TGTGCCAGCAGCAAGTCAAACAGGGGGCTTTCCTACGAGCAGTACTTC
TRBV28	TRBJ2-3	TRBD2	NA	CASRLADSTDTQYF	TGTGCCAGCAGACTAGCGGATAGCACAGATACGCAGTATTTT
TRBV10-2	TRBJ2-7	NA	large	CASSESVGIYEQYF	TGCGCCAGCAGTGAGTCAGTGGGCATCTACGAGCAGTACTTC
TRBV7-8	TRBJ2-5	TRBD2	medium-sized	CASSTGLAGQETQYF	TGTGCCAGCAGCACCGGACTAGCGGGACAAGAGACCCAGTACTTC
TRBV6-5	TRBJ2-1	TRBD2	medium-sized	CASTLMVAGFNEQFF	TGTGCCAGCACGCTCATGGTAGCGGGCTTCAATGAGCAGTTCTTC
TRBV27	TRBJ2-7	NA	medium-sized	CASSLGLFYEQYF	TGTGCCAGCAGTTTAGGGTTATTCTACGAGCAGTACTTC
TRBV13	TRBJ2-7	NA	medium-sized	CASSPTRGLGYEQYF	TGTGCCAGCAGCCCAACTCGGGGTCTGGGTTACGAGCAGTACTTC
TRBV4-3	TRBJ2-7	TRBD2	medium-sized	CASSPQFLAGGLTYEQYF	TGCGCCAGCAGCCCCCAGTTTCTAGCGGGAGGCCTTACGTACGAGCAGTACTTC
TRBV28	TRBJ2-7	TRBD1	medium-sized	CASSFRGPLVEQYF	TGTGCCAGCAGTTTCAGGGGGCCCCTTGTGGAGCAGTACTTC
TRBV13	TRBJ1-2	NA	medium-sized	CASSSATLNYGYTF	TGTGCCAGCAGCTCCGCAACCCTTAACTATGGCTACACCTTC